The entry below describes one T cell receptor beta chain. The sample is drawn from a study of control samples from healthy donors and cancer patients. TCRdb's copy holds only in-frame clones and misses some; the assay was immunoSEQ multiplex PCR. The sample lists tens of thousands of clones, around 90% seen once, with 1.9% in the top ten. V was trimmed by 5 bases and J by 7 bases, leaving 11 bases between them. Germline lookup yields CDR1 SEHNR and CDR2 FQNEAQ (reference sequence). This CDR3 region has 12 residues. Sequencing input: PBMCs. The clonotype originates from a woman between 55 and 75 years old with head and neck cancer. The V call is TRBV7-9, the J call TRBJ1-1; D unresolved. The CDR3 region has the DNA TGTGCCAGCAGCCTGAATGGGGATGAAGCTTTCTTT. It specifies CASSLNGDEAFF. The whole variable domain, filled in from reference TRBV7-9 and TRBJ1-1, reads DTGVSQNPRHKITKRGQNVTFRCDPISEHNRLYWYRQTLGQGPEFLTYFQNEAQLEKSRLLSDRFSAERPKGSFSTLEIQRTEQGDSAMYLCASSLNGDEAFFGQGTRLTVV.